The 24 T cell receptor beta chains reported below all come from one sample, sequenced in a study of response to subunit inactivated influenza vaccine. TCRdb analysed the RT-PCR reads with MiXCR anew, one entry per CDR3 protein. The data contain 630,000 or so distinct CDR3 sequences, 15% to 18% of them singletons. The source material was PBMCs from blood, sampled 12 days after vaccination. These receptors all stem from a man aged 45-60 years who received an inactivated influenza vaccine.

This clonotype was counted between two and nine times. The rearrangement uses TRBV30 and TRBJ1-1; D call uncertain. CDR3 length: 13 residues. The ends were cut back, 0 bases at V and 0 bases at J, with 5 bases in the middle. CDR1 GTSNPN and CDR2 SVGIG come from the germline V gene (reference sequence). CDR3 residues: CAWSVLMNTEAFF. DNA for the CDR3: TGTGCCTGGAGTGTACTCATGAACACTGAAGCTTTCTTT.

This clonotype turned up a few times. The V gene is TRBV6-9, the J gene TRBJ1-4; possibly TRBD1 for D (6 bases). The CDR3 totals 14 residues. Per the germline V gene, CDR1 is MNHGY and CDR2 is SVAAGI. Trimming pared 6 bases from V and 7 bases from J, leaving 15 bases between. The CDR3 region is CASRSRGWAEKLFF. As DNA, the CDR3 is TGTGCCAGCAGATCGAGGGGGTGGGCTGAAAAACTGTTTTTT.

This clonotype was detected a few times. V and J are TRBV6-1 and TRBJ2-7; 8 nucleotides agree with TRBD1. The junction had 6 bases not matched to a gene; V was cut back by 6 bases and J by 2 bases. Germline V lookup: CDR1 MNHNS, CDR2 SASEGT. The CDR3 spans 14 residues. The CDR3, as DNA: TGTGCCAGCAGAAGGACAGGGAGTCCCTACGAGCAGTACTTC. Protein product: CASRRTGSPYEQYF.

This chain connects TRBV16 to TRBJ1-2, with D possibly TRBD1 on 5 matching bases. CDR1 KGHSY and CDR2 FQNENV come from the germline V gene. The CDR3 length is 13 residues. Trimming stripped 4 bases from V and 4 bases from J, with 10 bases between. The chain's CDR3 is CASSRDGPYGYTF. The CDR3 DNA reads as TGTGCCAGCAGCCGGGACGGCCCCTATGGCTACACCTTC.

Details on this clonotype: This sequence may be a read error, since a much larger clone differs from it by one base. The gene calls are TRBV6-2 or TRBV6-3 and TRBJ1-1; D not resolved. CDR1 MNHEY and CDR2 SVGEGT come from the germline V gene. CDR3 size: 15 residues. V gave up 0 bases and J gave up 2 bases, with 10 bases separating them. DNA for the CDR3: TGTGCCAGCAGTTACTCTGGATGGGGAAACACTGAAGCTTTCTTT. Its protein is CASSYSGWGNTEAFF.

This clonotype was observed a few times. The chain combines TRBV29-1 with TRBJ1-2; no clear D gene. The CDR3 is made up of 12 amino acids. The V and J ends lost 2 bases and 2 bases respectively, with 6 bases between them. Per germline, CDR1 SQVTM and CDR2 ANQGSEA. CDR3 nucleotide sequence: TGCAGCGTTGAAACAAGAAACTATGGCTACACCTTC. Residues: CSVETRNYGYTF.

The sample holds a few counts of this clonotype. The V gene is TRBV7-2, the J gene TRBJ2-7, with 8 positions matching TRBD2. Trimming at V came to 5 bases and at J to 5 bases, leaving 17 bases not matched to a gene. CDR1 SGHTA and CDR2 FQGNSA come from the germline V gene. This CDR3 region has 17 residues. In DNA form, the CDR3 reads TGTGCCAGCAGCGCCGGAGGAAGTAGCGGGAAAAGGAACGAGCAGTACTTC. This translates into CASSAGGSSGKRNEQYF.

The V and J genes are TRBV5-1 and TRBJ2-3; 9 bases match TRBD2. The length of the CDR3 is 20 residues. Germline assignment: CDR1 SGHRS and CDR2 YFSETQ. J was trimmed by 3 bases and V by 0 bases; bases with no gene match: 17. The CDR3 DNA sequence: TGCGCCAGCAGCTTGGCCCCCCCTCTGGGGCGGGGGGGCGAGACAGATACGCAGTATTTT. As protein: CASSLAPPLGRGGETDTQYF.

The genes are TRBV7-9 and TRBJ2-1; 7 nucleotides line up with TRBD1. The CDR3 runs 16 residues. V lost 5 bases, J lost 2 bases, and 9 bases stayed unmatched. Germline lookup yields CDR1 SEHNR and CDR2 FQNEAQ (reference sequence). CDR3 protein: CASSPDMGTAYNEQFF. In nucleotides, the CDR3 is TGTGCCAGCAGCCCAGACATGGGGACAGCCTACAATGAGCAGTTCTTC.

This sequence joins TRBV6-2 or TRBV6-3 and TRBJ2-3, with 7 positions matching TRBD2. The CDR3 has 15 residues. The germline CDR1 and CDR2 sequences are MNHEY and SVGEGT. V gave up 2 bases and J gave up 2 bases; unmatched junction bases: 4. The CDR3 spells CASSYMRGNTDTQYF. CDR3 nucleotide sequence: TGTGCCAGCAGTTACATGCGGGGGAACACAGATACGCAGTATTTT.

The V gene is TRBV6-1, the J gene TRBJ2-7; D unresolved. The germline V gene encodes CDR1 MNHNS and CDR2 SASEGT. Trimming left V 4 bases short and J 0 bases short, with 10 bases between. This CDR3 region has 14 residues. The CDR3: CASSGILSSYEQYF. CDR3 in DNA: TGTGCCAGCAGTGGGATCCTTAGCTCCTACGAGCAGTACTTC.

The V call is TRBV2, the J call TRBJ1-6, with 8 bases identical to TRBD1. The CDR3 runs to 17 residues. Trimming removed 7 bases from V and 7 bases from J; junction bases left unmatched: 15. Looked up from germline, CDR1 is SNHLY and CDR2 is FYNNEI. This CDR3 is CASIPSGRGLKNSPLHF. CDR3 nucleotide sequence: TGTGCCAGCATACCGAGCGGCAGGGGGCTTAAGAATTCACCCCTCCACTTT.

The V and J genes are TRBV7-2 and TRBJ2-4; no definite D call. The CDR3 runs to 16 residues. Germline CDR1 and CDR2: SGHTA and FQGNSA. V lost 0 bases and J 0 bases, leaving 9 bases between the germline ends. DNA of the CDR3: TGTGCCAGCAGCTTAGCGTCCGTACTAGCCAAAAACATTCAGTACTTC. Its translation: CASSLASVLAKNIQYF.

This clonotype was counted only a few times. This chain connects TRBV12-5 to TRBJ1-2; possibly TRBD1 for D (5 bases). Germline lookup yields CDR1 LGHNT and CDR2 FRNRAP. The V end was cut by 5 bases, the J end by 6 bases, with 13 bases between. This CDR3 region has 13 residues. Written as DNA, the CDR3 is TGTGCTAGTGGTATGACAGCTGACCATGGCTACACCTTC. It specifies CASGMTADHGYTF. Based on the CDR3 plus reference TRBV12-5 and TRBJ1-2, the full variable domain is DARVTQTPRHKVTEMGQEVTMRCQPILGHNTVFWYRQTMMQGLELLAYFRNRAPLDDSGMPKDRFSAEMPDATLATLKIQPSEPRDSAVYFCASGMTADHGYTFGSGTRLTVV.

V usage is TRBV6-5 and J usage is TRBJ1-3, with TRBD1 matching over 7 bases. The germline V gene encodes CDR1 MNHEY and CDR2 SVGAGI. V lost 2 bases and J lost 4; bases outside the gene matches: 2. The CDR3 sequence is 14 residues long. DNA of the CDR3: TGTGCCAGCAGTTACAGGGGGCCAGGAAACACCATATATTTT. Translating it yields CASSYRGPGNTIYF.

CDR3 coding DNA: TGTGCCAGCAGTTACTATCGCACAGATACGCAGTATTTT. It translates to CASSYYRTDTQYF. J is TRBJ2-3 and V is TRBV6-5; D unclear. Germline V gene lookup returns CDR1 MNHEY and CDR2 SVGAGI. The CDR3 totals 13 residues. V was trimmed by 1 base and J by 1 base, leaving 3 bases between them.

The V and J genes are TRBV20-1 and TRBJ1-2; 11 bases align to TRBD1. Germline loops: CDR1 DFQATT, CDR2 SNEGSKA (reference sequence). The CDR3 runs 21 residues. V was clipped by 1 base and J by 4 bases; unmatched bases: 23. The CDR3 DNA reads TGCAGTGCTAGAGGGACAGGGGGCGAATTTTGGGGCCGGGAGAGGTTCTATGGCTACACCTTC. Its protein product is CSARGTGGEFWGRERFYGYTF.

This clonotype was detected a few times. The CDR3 DNA sequence: TGTGCCAGTGGACCGACCAACTATAATTCACCCCTCCACTTT. It codes for CASGPTNYNSPLHF. This rearrangement joins TRBV6-1 to TRBJ1-6; D not certain. The V gene's germline CDR1 is MNHNS and CDR2 SASEGT. The length of the CDR3 is 14 residues. Trimming took off 9 bases at V and 3 bases at J, with 12 bases between the two ends.

The chain joins TRBV3-1 to TRBJ2-3; 9 nucleotides line up with TRBD2. V trimming: 2 bases; J trimming: 2 bases; junction bases outside the gene matches: 5. Germline values: CDR1 LGHDT, CDR2 YNNKEL (reference sequence). The CDR3 has 16 amino acids. In DNA, the CDR3 is TGTGCCAGCAGCCAACTAGCGGGGCTAACCACAGATACGCAGTATTTT. It translates to CASSQLAGLTTDTQYF.

The rearrangement uses TRBV28 and TRBJ1-1, with 7 bases aligning to TRBD1. With 0 bases clipped from V and 3 bases from J, the junction kept 7 bases outside the gene matches. The V gene's germline CDR1 is MDHEN and CDR2 SYDVKM. CDR3 length: 16 residues. In DNA form, the CDR3 reads TGTGCCAGCAGTTTATGGAGGACAGGTAGGGACACTGAAGCTTTCTTT. This translates into CASSLWRTGRDTEAFF.

This clonotype showed up just a few times. The J gene is TRBJ2-1, the V gene TRBV4-2; tentatively, D is TRBD1 or TRBD2 (5 bases each). Germline CDR1 is LGHNA and CDR2 is YNFKEQ. There are 15 residues in the CDR3. Trimming removed 4 bases from V and 6 bases from J, with 16 bases in between. The DNA of the CDR3 is TGTGCCAGCAGCCCCCATGGGGCCGGGGTCAATGAGCAGTTCTTC. Residues: CASSPHGAGVNEQFF.

The V gene is TRBV5-1, the J gene TRBJ2-5; unclear D gene. The V gene lost 4 bases and the J gene lost 5 bases, with 21 bases spanning the gap. Germline CDR1 reads SGHRS; CDR2 reads YFSETQ. The length of the CDR3 is 16 residues. The CDR3 loop is CASSPALRTARETQYF. CDR3 in DNA: TGCGCCAGCAGCCCTGCCCTCCGGACCGCGAGGGAGACCCAGTACTTC.

The chain recombines TRBV28 with TRBJ2-5; 7 bases fit TRBD2. Germline V gives CDR1 MDHEN, CDR2 SYDVKM. With 6 bases clipped from V and 2 bases from J, the junction kept 9 bases outside the gene matches. CDR3 length: 15 amino acids. The CDR3 here is CASSSLLALQETQYF. In nucleotides, the CDR3 is TGTGCCAGCAGCTCCCTACTAGCGCTACAAGAGACCCAGTACTTC.

J is TRBJ1-2 and V is TRBV12-3 or TRBV12-4; D ambiguous. This CDR3 comprises 12 residues. Trimming removed 3 bases from V and 4 bases from J, with 6 bases in between. The CDR3 is CASSLSIYGYTF. The CDR3, as DNA: TGTGCCAGCAGTTTGAGTATCTATGGCTACACCTTC.